This T cell receptor (beta chain) derives from a study of post-analysis software for immune sequencing data. Study findings and constraints: Patients used a handful of TRBV segments, including TRBV5-6, TRBV5-1 and TRBV20-1, more often than controls. When compared against controls, multiple sclerosis patients showed significantly lower normalized Chao1 diversity.

This clonotype was seen more than once but under ten times. Its specificity is unknown. Trimming cost V 3 bases and J 2 bases, with 11 bases left between them. The CDR3 runs to 14 residues. CDR1 and CDR2 (germline): MNHEY, SMNVEV (reference sequence). Incorporated into the TCR beta cDNA libraries were unique molecular identifiers, which served to reduce PCR and sequencing biases. In TCRdb, the PCR reads were re-called with MiXCR into one record per CDR3 protein. The sample has about 150,000 distinct CDR3 sequences; roughly 31% are singletons. This TCR derives from a girl aged 5 to 17 with multiple sclerosis. The sample comprised blood. The chain employs TRBV27 and TRBJ2-7; TRBD1 might be the D (6 bases). The DNA for the CDR3 is TGTGCCAGCAGTTTTTCAGGGACAACCTACGAGCAGTACTTC. It codes for CASSFSGTTYEQYF.